This T cell receptor (beta chain) was captured by sequencing in a study of blood T cells in healthy people across ages. Study-wide results and limits: Estimated diversity, derived from one million T cells, was regarded as an underestimate. No one knew whether donors had CMV, which possibly confounded expanded clonotype changes.

Every donor gave roughly 9.2 milliliters of peripheral blood. PBMCs were isolated at a quantity of at least 6 million per sample. The CDR3 is made up of 16 amino acids. It was with a sample-barcoded 5' primer and a J-beta primer mix that a second PCR of roughly 7 to 11 cycles was run. A single record per CDR3 protein comes from TCRdb applying MiXCR to the 5' RACE reads. The data show about 580,000 distinct CDR3 sequences, roughly 48% seen once. A single count supports this clonotype. Its specificity is unknown. The TCR was taken from an older man in good health. J is TRBJ2-3 and V is TRBV21-1; the DNA was not used to check the table's D call, TRBD1. TRBV21-1 is a pseudogene segment. The sequencing sample was made of blood. The DNA of the CDR3 is TGTGCCAGCAGATTTGGGGTAGACAGATGCACAGATACGCAGTATTTT. Translation gives CASRFGVDRCTDTQYF.